This TCR beta chain stems from a study of regulatory T cells in long-lasting Graves disease. Study-level background: Those Graves' patients who were newly diagnosed had been on antithyroid drugs under 3 months.

CDR3-region Arm-PCR and iRepertoire HTBI primers produced the TCR beta libraries. MiXCR, applied by TCRdb to the multiplex PCR reads, yields one record per CDR3 protein. Of fewer than 450,000 distinct CDR3 sequences detected, over 12% appear once; the ten largest clones hold under 9%. This CDR3 contains 15 residues. The germline V gene encodes CDR1 SGHAT and CDR2 FQNNGV. Deletions cut 4 bases from V and 3 bases from J, with 16 bases between. As to time point: newly diagnosed GD, antithyroid drugs for less than 3 months. Scientists built the TCR library using RNA that was extracted from PBMCs. This clonotype appeared many times. Another study also made use of these data, one on T cells in Graves' hyperthyroidism and ophthalmopathy. That work states: TCR CDR3 underwent first-round RT-PCR with the HTBI primer set.

The chain joins TRBV11-2 to TRBJ2-7; D ambiguous. The TCR originated in a woman in her 40s with Graves disease. The source material was peripheral blood mononuclear cells (PBMCs), sampled at new diagnosis, from a patient treated with antithyroid drugs. The CDR3 nucleotides are TGTGCCAGCAGCTGGCGCGCCCGACCCAGCTACGAGCAGTACTTC. As protein: CASSWRARPSYEQYF.